The 23 T cell receptor beta chains presented below share a single source sample, sequenced in a study of blood T cell repertoires in COVID-19. Only in-frame clones appear in the TCRdb table, and some are missing; sequencing was by immunoSEQ multiplex PCR. Among 55,000 to 75,000 clones listed, 70% to 80% were seen once. Sequencing input: peripheral blood. The receptor source for this set is a woman in her 70s with acute or convalescent COVID-19.

This rearrangement joins TRBV4-3 to TRBJ2-5, with TRBD1 matching over 7 bases. From germline, CDR1 is LGHNA and CDR2 YSLEER. CDR3 length: 15 amino acids. The J segment lost 3 bases and the V segment lost 1 base, leaving 5 bases of the junction unmatched. The CDR3, as DNA: TGCGCCAGCAGCCAAGGACAGGGTAGGGAAGAGACCCAGTACTTC. As protein: CASSQGQGREETQYF.

The chain combines TRBV5-4 with TRBJ1-1, with D possibly being TRBD1 (6 bases). Trimming stripped 0 bases from V and 5 bases from J, with 14 bases between. The V gene's germline CDR1 is SGHNT and CDR2 YYREEE (reference sequence). This CDR3 comprises 15 residues. CDR3 sequence (DNA): TGTGCCAGCAGCTTGGACAGGGAAGAGTGGACTGAAGCTTTCTTT. Its translation: CASSLDREEWTEAFF.

The chain has TRBV9 and TRBJ1-1; 7 bases align to TRBD1. The CDR3 loop spans 15 amino acids. J was trimmed by 4 bases and V by 3 bases; bases with no gene match: 9. The germline V gene encodes CDR1 SGDLS and CDR2 YYNGEE. The CDR3 protein is CASSASTGLVTEAFF. CDR3 in DNA: TGTGCCAGCAGCGCCTCGACAGGGCTAGTCACTGAAGCTTTCTTT.

As DNA, the CDR3 is TGTGCCAGCAGCTCACCCCGGGACAGGGGGTCGAATGAGCAGTTCTTC. Translated, it gives CASSSPRDRGSNEQFF. The chain is built from TRBV11-3 and TRBJ2-1; TRBD1 agrees at 11 bases. The CDR3 spans 16 residues. The germline V gene has CDR1 SGHNT and CDR2 YENEEA. The junction had 9 bases not matched to a gene; V was cut back by 4 bases and J by 7 bases. Full variable domain (outside the CDR3, taken from reference TRBV11-3 and TRBJ2-1): EAGVVQSPRYKIIEKKQPVAFWCNPISGHNTLYWYLQNLGQGPELLIRYENEEAVDDSQLPKDRFSAERLKGVDSTLKIQPAELGDSAVYLCASSSPRDRGSNEQFFGPGTRLTVL.

This clone has just one count. The chain combines TRBV5-4 with TRBJ1-2, with 9 nucleotides matching TRBD1. Germline V CDR1 and CDR2: SGHNT, YYREEE (reference sequence). J was trimmed by 5 bases and V by 0 bases; bases with no gene match: 5. There are 15 residues in the CDR3. In nucleotides, the CDR3 is TGTGCCAGCAGCTTGGTTGGGACAGGGAATTATGGCTACACCTTC. Translated: CASSLVGTGNYGYTF.

This rearrangement joins TRBV7-2 to TRBJ1-2; tentative D call: TRBD1 (6 bases). Germline V lookup: CDR1 SGHTA, CDR2 FQGNSA. Trimming removed 5 bases at V and 1 base at J, with 11 bases between. The CDR3 is made up of 14 amino acids. CDR3 DNA sequence: TGTGCCAGCAGCCGGGACATCATTAACTATGGCTACACCTTC. Its protein product is CASSRDIINYGYTF.

The chain uses TRBV18 and TRBJ1-5; 8 nucleotides line up with TRBD1. The junction had 7 bases not matched to a gene; V was cut back by 6 bases and J by 6 bases. The CDR3 covers 14 residues. CDR1 is KGHSH and CDR2 is LQKENI in the germline V gene. The CDR3 DNA follows: TGTGCCAGCTCGACAGGACAGGGCACTCAGCCCCAGCATTTT. Amino acid sequence: CASSTGQGTQPQHF.

This chain uses TRBV5-8 with TRBJ1-1; unclear D gene. The CDR3 is 15 residues long. CDR1 and CDR2 (germline): SGHTS, YDEGEE. Trimming took off 0 bases at V and 2 bases at J, with 11 bases between the two ends. The CDR3, as DNA: TGTGCCAGCAGCTTGGATGGACTCCAAAACACTGAAGCTTTCTTT. Amino acids: CASSLDGLQNTEAFF.

This chain joins TRBV5-6 and TRBJ2-7, with 9 bases aligning to TRBD1. CDR3 size: 16 residues. The V gene's germline CDR1 is SGHDT and CDR2 YYEEEE. The J segment lost 2 bases and the V segment lost 5 bases, leaving 11 bases of the junction unmatched. The CDR3 protein is CASSSRGQGRTYEQYF. The CDR3 bases are TGTGCCAGCAGTTCGCGTGGACAGGGGAGGACCTACGAGCAGTACTTC.

This clone was picked up a small number of times. The chain uses TRBV9 and TRBJ2-7, with 9 nucleotides matching TRBD1. V lost 3 bases, J lost 6 bases, and 10 bases stayed unmatched. Germline CDR1 SGDLS, CDR2 YYNGEE. The CDR3 is 15 residues long. CDR3 in amino acids: CASSASGTGTSEQYF. CDR3 nucleotide sequence: TGTGCCAGCAGCGCCTCGGGGACAGGGACGAGCGAGCAGTACTTC.

The chain carries TRBV19 and TRBJ1-2, with 7 nucleotides matching TRBD1. Germline assignment: CDR1 LNHDA and CDR2 SQIVND (reference sequence). The trim removed 10 bases at V and 2 bases at J, leaving 4 bases unmatched. CDR3 length: 12 residues. CDR3 protein: CAISDRNYGYTF. The DNA of the CDR3 is TGTGCCATCTCGGACAGGAACTATGGCTACACCTTC. Filled out from reference TRBV19 and TRBJ1-2, the complete variable domain reads DGGITQSPKYLFRKEGQNVTLSCEQNLNHDAMYWYRQDPGQGLRLIYYSQIVNDFQKGDIAEGYSVSREKKESFPLTVTSAQKNPTAFYLCAISDRNYGYTFGSGTRLTVV.

V usage is TRBV11-2 and J usage is TRBJ1-2, with D tentatively TRBD1 (5 bases). The CDR3 loop spans 14 amino acids. The germline gives CDR1 SGHAT, CDR2 FQNNGV. Trimming stripped 2 bases from V and 8 bases from J, with 15 bases between. Here the CDR3 reads CASSLKEGFRGYTF. In DNA form, the CDR3 reads TGTGCCAGCAGCTTAAAGGAGGGGTTCCGGGGCTACACCTTC.

The chain recombines TRBV19 with TRBJ2-2, with 9 bases fitting TRBD2. V lost 9 bases to trimming and J lost 7 bases; unmatched junction nucleotides: 9. Looked up from germline, CDR1 is LNHDA and CDR2 is SQIVND (reference sequence). This CDR3 has 14 residues. In nucleotides, the CDR3 is TGTGCCAGCTCGGGAATAGCGGGAGTCGGGGAGCTGTTTTTT. Encoded protein: CASSGIAGVGELFF.

The V and J genes are TRBV10-3 and TRBJ2-1, with 12 bases that match TRBD2. Germline CDR1 ENHRY, CDR2 SYGVKD. Trimming cost V 0 bases and J 7 bases; bases outside gene matches: 4. The CDR3 covers 16 residues. The chain's CDR3 is CAISESATSGSNEQFF. CDR3 bases: TGTGCCATCAGTGAGTCAGCGACTAGCGGGAGTAATGAGCAGTTCTTC.

This clone was detected only a few times. J is TRBJ1-5 and V is TRBV15; 7 nucleotides match TRBD1. The CDR3 is made up of 15 amino acids. Germline V CDR1 and CDR2: LNHNV, YYDKDF (reference sequence). The J segment lost 6 bases and the V segment lost 3 bases, leaving 8 bases of the junction unmatched. As DNA, the CDR3 is TGTGCCACCAGCAGCTCAGGGACAGCCGGTCAGCCCCAGCATTTT. Translating gives CATSSSGTAGQPQHF.

This chain's CDR3 is CVAAGPYTF. DNA for the CDR3: TGCGTTGCAGCAGGCCCCTACACCTTC. The V call is TRBV20-1, the J call TRBJ1-2; D is unclear. Germline V lookup: CDR1 DFQATT, CDR2 SNEGSKA (reference sequence). The CDR3 totals 9 residues.

This chain uses TRBV5-1 with TRBJ1-2; D gene unclear. The ends were cut back, 2 bases at V and 5 bases at J, with 10 bases in the middle. The CDR3 loop spans 13 amino acids. Germline CDR1 reads SGHRS; CDR2 reads YFSETQ. CDR3 sequence: CASSFLEGYGYTF. The CDR3 DNA sequence: TGCGCCAGCAGCTTTCTCGAGGGATATGGCTACACCTTC. The complete variable domain, with remaining parts taken from reference TRBV5-1 and TRBJ1-2, reads KAGVTQTPRYLIKTRGQQVTLSCSPISGHRSVSWYQQTPGQGLQFLFEYFSETQRNKGNFPGRFSGRQFSNSRSEMNVSTLELGDSALYLCASSFLEGYGYTFGSGTRLTVV.

This clone was seen a handful of times. The chain combines TRBV4-1 with TRBJ1-1, with D possibly being TRBD1 (6 bases). This CDR3 spans 15 amino acids. Germline loops: CDR1 MGHRA, CDR2 YSYEKL. V shed 5 bases and J shed 5 bases, with 18 bases lying between them. As DNA, the CDR3 is TGCGCCAGCAGCTTACACCCAGGGGCAGGGACTGAAGCTTTCTTT. Translating it yields CASSLHPGAGTEAFF.

This chain connects TRBV11-2 to TRBJ1-2, with 7 bases fitting TRBD1. Looked up from germline, CDR1 is SGHAT and CDR2 is FQNNGV. V lost 1 base and J lost 7; bases outside the gene matches: 6. There are 14 residues in the CDR3. The CDR3: CASSLVTGDSGYTF. CDR3 bases: TGTGCCAGCAGCTTAGTTACGGGGGACAGTGGCTACACCTTC.

This clone was seen only once. The J gene is TRBJ2-5, the V gene TRBV24-1; perhaps TRBD1 as D (5 bases). From germline, CDR1 is KGHDR and CDR2 SFDVKD. Trimming cost V 3 bases and J 5 bases, with 15 bases left between them. This CDR3 is 15 amino acids long. The CDR3 DNA sequence: TGTGCCACCAGTGATCCGACAGCCATCCAGGAGACCCAGTACTTC. It specifies CATSDPTAIQETQYF.

The chain is built from TRBV7-2 and TRBJ2-7, with 7 bases aligning to TRBD2. Germline V gene lookup returns CDR1 SGHTA and CDR2 FQGNSA. CDR3 size: 15 residues. The junction had 9 bases not matched to a gene; V was cut back by 3 bases and J by 4 bases. The DNA for the CDR3 is TGTGCCAGCAGCTTTACAGCCGGGACTACTTACGAGCAGTACTTC. Translating it yields CASSFTAGTTYEQYF.

The chain recombines TRBV15 with TRBJ2-1; 10 nucleotides match TRBD1. V was pared by 0 bases and J by 9 bases, with 11 bases of the junction left unmatched. The CDR3 has 17 amino acids. Germline V CDR1 and CDR2: LNHNV, YYDKDF (reference sequence). The DNA for the CDR3 is TGTGCCACCAGCAGAGAACTCGGGACAGGGGTATTTGGTGAGCAGTTCTTC. This encodes CATSRELGTGVFGEQFF.

V gene TRBV5-1 combines with J gene TRBJ1-1, with D unresolved. Trimming left V 2 bases short and J 4 bases short, with 15 bases between. CDR3 length: 15 residues. CDR1 SGHRS and CDR2 YFSETQ come from the germline V gene. In DNA, the CDR3 is TGCGCCAGCAGCTTCGGATCCTCAGGAGGCACTGAAGCTTTCTTT. It yields the protein CASSFGSSGGTEAFF.